A single sample is the source of the 12 T cell receptor beta chains below, sequenced in a study of radiotherapy plus CTLA-4 blockade in lung cancer (dated by TCRdb to between 2018 and 2020). To prepare the library, the immunoSEQ multiplex PCR assay was applied. In its TCRdb copy, this immuneACCESS table keeps in-frame sequences only and misses some clones. Where compared with another copy, unresolved V genes explain less than half of these, and the others have no known cause. Within this sample are about 90,000 clones, with approximately 83% of them counted one time only. Jointly, the top ten make up about 15% of the sample. Sequenced here: peripheral blood, sampled from a patient treated with radiotherapy plus ipilimumab. The receptors here all came from a human donor with non-small cell lung cancer that progressed on radiotherapy plus ipilimumab.

The gene calls are TRBV7-9 and TRBJ2-1, with TRBD2 matching over 9 bases. The CDR3 consists of 15 residues. From germline, CDR1 is SEHNR and CDR2 FQNEAQ (reference sequence). V trimming: 1 base; J trimming: 7 bases; junction bases outside the gene matches: 5. DNA of the CDR3: TGTGCCAGCAGCTTAGGCGGGGGGGGAAATAATGAGCAGTTCTTC. Translating gives CASSLGGGGNNEQFF.

The V and J genes are TRBV7-6 and TRBJ2-2; possibly TRBD1 or TRBD2 for D (5 bases each). Germline V gene data show CDR1 as SGHVS and CDR2 as FNYEAQ. This CDR3 is built from 20 residues. The V gene lost 3 bases and the J gene lost 3 bases, with 26 bases spanning the gap. The CDR3 reads CASSFRGTDPSPTYTGELFF. In DNA, the CDR3 is TGTGCCAGCAGCTTTCGTGGGACGGATCCGTCCCCGACTTACACCGGGGAGCTGTTTTTT.

The V and J genes are TRBV6-1 and TRBJ2-3; D gene unclear. The CDR3 runs 12 residues. From germline, CDR1 is MNHNS and CDR2 SASEGT. Trimming took 3 bases from V and 8 from J, leaving 9 bases between them. CDR3 nucleotide sequence: TGTGCCAGCAGTGAGAAATTCGGTACGCAGTATTTT. Its translation: CASSEKFGTQYF.

Concerning this clone itself: This same CDR3 is encoded by further DNA sequences in the sample. The V and J genes are TRBV9 and TRBJ1-2, with D perhaps TRBD1 (6 bases). Trimming removed 0 bases at V and 4 bases at J, with 7 bases between. The CDR3 is made up of 13 amino acids. Germline CDR1 reads SGDLS; CDR2 reads YYNGEE. CDR3 in DNA: TGTGCCAGCAGCGTAGAACAGGGCTATGGCTACACCTTC. Translating gives CASSVEQGYGYTF.

The chain combines TRBV6-6 with TRBJ2-5; D remains ambiguous. Between the trimmed V and J ends, which lost 5 bases and 1 base, there was a span of 11 bases. In germline, CDR1 is MNHNY, CDR2 SVGAGI (reference sequence). The CDR3 is 14 amino acids. CDR3 coding DNA: TGTGCCAGCAGTCCTTTATCCCTCCAAGAGACCCAGTACTTC. Translated: CASSPLSLQETQYF.

Only one count was recorded for this clone. The same CDR3 also results from other DNA sequences found in this sample. V gene TRBV5-6 combines with J gene TRBJ1-4; no firm D call. Trimming stripped 5 bases from V and 5 bases from J, with 13 bases between. Germline V gene sequence: CDR1 SGHDT, CDR2 YYEEEE. This CDR3 comprises 14 residues. The CDR3 loop reads CASSLGWPNEKLFF. Here the CDR3 DNA reads TGTGCCAGCAGTCTTGGTTGGCCCAATGAAAAACTGTTTTTT.

The J gene is TRBJ2-5, the V gene TRBV6-5; TRBD2 matches 10 bases. The DNA end favors TRBJ2-7, so the J call may be wrong. This CDR3 comprises 15 residues. Germline CDR1 MNHEY, CDR2 SVGAGI. This CDR3 is CASSYQASGSYEQYF. The CDR3 DNA follows: TGTGCCAGCAGTTACCAGGCTAGCGGGAGCTACGAGCAGTACTTC.

The chain is built from TRBV4-3 and TRBJ2-1; D possibly corresponds to TRBD2 (6 bases). V was trimmed by 4 bases and J by 8 bases, leaving 21 bases between them. The length of the CDR3 is 16 residues. CDR1 is LGHNA and CDR2 is YSLEER in the germline V gene. CDR3 nucleotide sequence: TGCGCCAGCAGCCTCCCCCCCCGCGGGAAGGTTTATGAGCAGTTCTTC. It yields the protein CASSLPPRGKVYEQFF.

V usage is TRBV19 and J usage is TRBJ2-1; perhaps TRBD1 as D (6 bases). Trimming cost V 10 bases and J 9 bases, with 19 bases left between them. The CDR3 is made up of 13 amino acids. From germline, CDR1 is LNHDA and CDR2 SQIVND (reference sequence). The CDR3 DNA follows: TGTGCCACTAGGATCCCGACGACAGGTGAGCAGTTCTTC. This encodes CATRIPTTGEQFF.

The chain has TRBV2 and TRBJ2-2, with D tentatively TRBD2 (5 bases). The germline V and J ends were trimmed by 4 bases and 5 bases, with 14 bases remaining between them. CDR3 length: 15 amino acids. Looked up from germline, CDR1 is SNHLY and CDR2 is FYNNEI. CDR3 bases: TGTGCCAGCAGTGGAAGAGGGAAGGGAACCGGGGAGCTGTTTTTT. Amino acids: CASSGRGKGTGELFF.

This clone showed up just a few times. V and J are TRBV5-1 and TRBJ2-7, with D possibly matching TRBD1 (6 bases). Germline V CDR1 and CDR2: SGHRS, YFSETQ. This CDR3 is 14 amino acids long. The V gene lost 4 bases and the J gene lost 2 bases, with 13 bases spanning the gap. The CDR3 DNA reads as TGCGCCAGCAGCCCTCTGACAGGTCCCTACGAGCAGTACTTC. Translating gives CASSPLTGPYEQYF.

The chain uses TRBV7-9 and TRBJ2-1; 9 bases fit TRBD2. Germline-derived CDR1 and CDR2 are SEHNR and FQNEAQ (reference sequence). V shed 4 bases and J 3 bases; nucleotides not matched to a gene: 10. The CDR3 sequence is 17 residues long. CDR3 DNA: TGTGCCAGCAGCTCCCGACGGACTAGCGAATACTACAATGAGCAGTTCTTC. Protein: CASSSRRTSEYYNEQFF.